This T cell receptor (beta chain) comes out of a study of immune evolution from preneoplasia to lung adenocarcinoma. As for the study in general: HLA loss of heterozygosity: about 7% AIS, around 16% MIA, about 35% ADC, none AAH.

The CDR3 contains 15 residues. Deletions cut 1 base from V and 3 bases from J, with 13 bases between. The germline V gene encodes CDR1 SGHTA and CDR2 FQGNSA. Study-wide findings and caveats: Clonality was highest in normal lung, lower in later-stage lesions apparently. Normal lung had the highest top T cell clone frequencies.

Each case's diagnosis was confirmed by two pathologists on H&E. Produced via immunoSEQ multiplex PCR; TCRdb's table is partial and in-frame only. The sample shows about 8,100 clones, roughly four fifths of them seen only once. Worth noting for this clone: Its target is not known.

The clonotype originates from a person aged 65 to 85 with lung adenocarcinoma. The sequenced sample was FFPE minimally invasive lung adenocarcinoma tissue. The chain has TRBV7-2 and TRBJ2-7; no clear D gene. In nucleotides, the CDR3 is TGTGCCAGCAGCTTAGGTCGCCAGGAGCGCTACGAGCAGTACTTC. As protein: CASSLGRQERYEQYF.